Presented here are 29 T cell receptor beta chains from one specimen sequenced in a study of T cell responses to AZD1222 COVID-19 vaccine. The data were produced by immunoSEQ multiplex PCR, yet TCRdb's version contains in-frame clones alone and is incomplete. This table has 150,000 or so clones, around 91% appearing once. Sequenced material: peripheral blood, taken 28 days after the second AZD1222 dose. Receptors were obtained from an adult who received the AZD1222 COVID-19 vaccine.

The rearrangement uses TRBV27 and TRBJ1-5; D is unclear. V was clipped by 5 bases and J by 5 bases, with 10 bases between them. This CDR3 region has 13 residues. Germline values: CDR1 MNHEY, CDR2 SMNVEV (reference sequence). The DNA for the CDR3 is TGTGCCAGCAGTAACCGCCTTGATCAGCCCCAGCATTTT. It is translated as CASSNRLDQPQHF.

This clone was detected only once. A read error may account for a junction end that differs from germline. This rearrangement joins TRBV6-5 to TRBJ1-2, with TRBD1 matching over 9 bases. This CDR3 has 15 amino acids. Germline CDR1 reads MNHEY; CDR2 reads SVGAGI. CDR3 in amino acids: CASSNSRQGVYGYTF. CDR3 DNA sequence: TGTGCCAGCAGTAACTCTCGACAGGGGGTCTATGGCTACACCTTC.

This clone was observed once. V usage is TRBV4-2 and J usage is TRBJ1-3; TRBD1 is a possible D gene (6 bases). V shed 0 bases and J shed 9 bases, with 15 bases lying between them. The CDR3 totals 15 residues. Germline-derived CDR1 and CDR2 are LGHNA and YNFKEQ. The CDR3 reads CASSQERTAGGTIYF. CDR3 DNA: TGTGCCAGCAGCCAAGAGCGGACAGCTGGGGGCACCATATATTTT.

The gene calls are TRBV7-2 and TRBJ2-3; D unresolved. V shed 1 base and J shed 4 bases, with 6 bases lying between them. The germline V gene has CDR1 SGHTA and CDR2 FQGNSA. This CDR3 comprises 13 residues. The CDR3 bases are TGTGCCAGCAGCTTAGTCACCTCAGATACGCAGTATTTT. It is translated as CASSLVTSDTQYF.

CDR3 DNA: TGTGCCAGCAGTTTGCTCAATCAGCCCCAGCATTTT. It yields the protein CASSLLNQPQHF. V gene TRBV28 combines with J gene TRBJ1-5; no clear D. This CDR3 has 12 amino acids. V lost 3 bases and J 3 bases, leaving 3 bases between the germline ends. In germline, CDR1 is MDHEN, CDR2 SYDVKM.

The chain employs TRBV6-6 and TRBJ2-7; D may be TRBD2 (7 bases). The CDR3 contains 15 residues. Germline V CDR1 and CDR2: MNHNY, SVGAGI (reference sequence). Trimming removed 6 bases from V and 2 bases from J, with 17 bases in between. This CDR3 reads CASRGGGNLAYEQYF. The CDR3 coding sequence is TGTGCCAGCAGAGGGGGAGGGAATCTAGCCTACGAGCAGTACTTC.

The chain uses TRBV19 and TRBJ1-5; possibly TRBD1 for D (6 bases). Between the trimmed V and J ends, which lost 6 bases and 0 bases, there was a span of 18 bases. Germline lookup yields CDR1 LNHDA and CDR2 SQIVND (reference sequence). The CDR3 is 17 amino acids. CDR3 bases: TGTGCCAGTAGGCTGACAGGACACACTGATAGCAATCAGCCCCAGCATTTT. This encodes CASRLTGHTDSNQPQHF. Together with reference TRBV19 and TRBJ1-5, the CDR3 gives the full variable domain: DGGITQSPKYLFRKEGQNVTLSCEQNLNHDAMYWYRQDPGQGLRLIYYSQIVNDFQKGDIAEGYSVSREKKESFPLTVTSAQKNPTAFYLCASRLTGHTDSNQPQHFGDGTRLSIL.

V usage is TRBV4-1 and J usage is TRBJ2-1; possible D gene TRBD1, 5 bases. The CDR3 consists of 18 residues. The V gene's germline CDR1 is MGHRA and CDR2 YSYEKL. Trimming cost V 1 base and J 2 bases, with 18 bases left between them. Here the CDR3 DNA reads TGCGCCAGCAGCCAAGCCGATCTGGTTGGGGCGGCCTACAATGAGCAGTTCTTC. Protein: CASSQADLVGAAYNEQFF.

The rearrangement joins TRBV28 to TRBJ2-7, with D maybe TRBD2 (6 bases). Germline V lookup: CDR1 MDHEN, CDR2 SYDVKM. This CDR3 region has 15 residues. V dropped 4 bases and J dropped 2 bases, with 15 bases sitting between them. The CDR3 region is CASSSSGSNPYEQYF. CDR3 sequence (DNA): TGTGCCAGCAGTTCAAGCGGGTCGAATCCCTACGAGCAGTACTTC.

V gene TRBV29-1 combines with J gene TRBJ2-7; D not certain. This CDR3 region has 12 residues. The germline V gene has CDR1 SQVTM and CDR2 ANQGSEA. V lost 4 bases, J lost 3 bases, and 10 bases lay in between. The CDR3 loop is CSVVAAIYEQYF. In nucleotides, the CDR3 is TGCAGCGTTGTGGCTGCTATCTACGAGCAGTACTTC.

The V call is TRBV28, the J call TRBJ2-1; the D gene is possibly TRBD2 (5 bases). Trimming left V 7 bases short and J 5 bases short, with 12 bases between. Germline assignment: CDR1 MDHEN and CDR2 SYDVKM. This CDR3 has 13 residues. In DNA form, the CDR3 reads TGTGCCAGCACCCAAACTAGAAACAATGAGCAGTTCTTC. Its translation is CASTQTRNNEQFF.

The chain is built from TRBV7-2 and TRBJ2-2; D gene unclear. CDR1 and CDR2 from the germline V gene are SGHTA and FQGNSA. Trimming pared 2 bases from V and 4 bases from J, leaving 11 bases between. There are 15 residues in the CDR3. The chain's CDR3 is CASSLSALATGELFF. In DNA, the CDR3 is TGTGCCAGCAGCTTAAGTGCCTTGGCCACCGGGGAGCTGTTTTTT. Together with reference TRBV7-2 and TRBJ2-2, the CDR3 gives the full variable domain: GAGVSQSPSNKVTEKGKDVELRCDPISGHTALYWYRQSLGQGLEFLIYFQGNSAPDKSGLPSDRFSAERTGGSVSTLTIQRTQQEDSAVYLCASSLSALATGELFFGEGSRLTVL.

The rearrangement uses TRBV10-3 and TRBJ2-5; possibly TRBD2 for D (5 bases). Trimming took 7 bases from V and 2 from J, leaving 11 bases between them. The germline gives CDR1 ENHRY, CDR2 SYGVKD. This CDR3 has 13 amino acids. The CDR3 sequence is CAIMSGEQETQYF. CDR3 coding DNA: TGTGCCATCATGAGCGGTGAGCAAGAGACCCAGTACTTC.

V and J are TRBV18 and TRBJ2-7; 11 bases fit TRBD1. With V trimmed by 6 bases and J by 7 bases, 8 bases remained unmatched. Germline CDR1 and CDR2: KGHSH and LQKENI. The CDR3 consists of 14 residues. The CDR3 region is CASSLTDRGREQYF. The CDR3, as DNA: TGTGCCAGCTCCCTTACGGACAGGGGGCGTGAGCAGTACTTC.

V and J are TRBV5-1 and TRBJ2-3; 8 bases map to TRBD2. Germline CDR1 and CDR2: SGHRS and YFSETQ. The CDR3 runs 15 residues. V gave up 4 bases and J gave up 1 base; unmatched junction bases: 5. The CDR3 nucleotides are TGCGCCAGCAGCGTCACTAGCGGACGCACAGATACGCAGTATTTT. This translates into CASSVTSGRTDTQYF.

The chain links TRBV7-2 to TRBJ2-7, with 14 positions matching TRBD2. V dropped 7 bases and J dropped 6; count of bases not matched to a gene: 8. The length of the CDR3 is 15 residues. Germline CDR1 is SGHTA and CDR2 is FQGNSA. For the CDR3, the DNA is TGTGCCAGCACCCGGGGAGGGACTAGCGGGGGCGAGCAGTACTTC. Translating it yields CASTRGGTSGGEQYF. The full variable domain, rest sourced from reference TRBV7-2 and TRBJ2-7, is GAGVSQSPSNKVTEKGKDVELRCDPISGHTALYWYRQSLGQGLEFLIYFQGNSAPDKSGLPSDRFSAERTGGSVSTLTIQRTQQEDSAVYLCASTRGGTSGGEQYFGPGTRLTVT.

V gene TRBV6-6 combines with J gene TRBJ1-5; possibly TRBD1 for D (5 bases). Germline loops: CDR1 MNHNY, CDR2 SVGAGI (reference sequence). This CDR3 spans 17 amino acids. The V and J ends lost 5 bases and 4 bases respectively, with 21 bases between them. CDR3 in amino acids: CASSHLPSTEGNQPQHF. The CDR3 bases are TGTGCCAGCAGTCACCTACCCTCGACAGAGGGAAATCAGCCCCAGCATTTT.

The CDR3 DNA is TGTGCCAGCAGTCCGGGGACTAGCGGGGAACTCTACAATGAGCAGTTCTTC. It translates to CASSPGTSGELYNEQFF. This chain joins TRBV28 and TRBJ2-1; TRBD2 agrees at 13 bases. J was trimmed by 3 bases and V by 5 bases; bases with no gene match: 7. This CDR3 is built from 17 residues. Germline V CDR1 and CDR2: MDHEN, SYDVKM.

The chain carries TRBV10-3 and TRBJ2-3; 7 bases align to TRBD2. Germline CDR1 and CDR2: ENHRY and SYGVKD. V lost 2 bases, J lost 3 bases, and 5 bases stayed unmatched. This CDR3 is 15 amino acids long. The CDR3 loop is CAISEVGGLTDTQYF. The CDR3 bases are TGTGCCATCAGTGAGGTGGGAGGGCTAACAGATACGCAGTATTTT.

This clone has a handful of counts. V is TRBV4-1 and J is TRBJ2-2; a possible D gene is TRBD1 (6 bases). Germline values: CDR1 MGHRA, CDR2 YSYEKL. V was trimmed by 1 base and J by 2 bases, leaving 11 bases between them. This CDR3 has 16 amino acids. CDR3 sequence reads: CASSQGPTGNTGELFF. CDR3 coding DNA: TGCGCCAGCAGCCAAGGGCCGACAGGAAACACCGGGGAGCTGTTTTTT.

V gene TRBV27 combines with J gene TRBJ1-1, with D uncertain. V lost 7 bases, J lost 5 bases, and 17 bases lay in between. This CDR3 spans 14 amino acids. Germline V gives CDR1 MNHEY, CDR2 SMNVEV (reference sequence). CDR3 sequence: CASTPTGPGTEAFF. The CDR3 bases are TGTGCCAGCACCCCAACCGGGCCAGGTACTGAAGCTTTCTTT.

This chain uses TRBV28 with TRBJ1-3; no firm D call. There are 16 residues in the CDR3. Germline V lookup: CDR1 MDHEN, CDR2 SYDVKM. V was trimmed by 4 bases and J by 1 base, leaving 14 bases between them. The CDR3 DNA sequence: TGTGCCAGCAGTTCCCACACGGCTGGATCTGGAAACACCATATATTTT. Protein sequence: CASSSHTAGSGNTIYF.

The chain joins TRBV7-2 to TRBJ2-7; D is unresolved. V was shortened by 1 base and J by 4 bases, with 11 bases between the two germline ends. The CDR3 is made up of 14 amino acids. CDR1 and CDR2 (germline): SGHTA, FQGNSA. CDR3 residues: CASSLDRPLYEQYF. The CDR3 bases are TGTGCCAGCAGCTTAGACAGACCCCTTTACGAGCAGTACTTC.

This clone was picked up one time. The rearrangement uses TRBV7-3 and TRBJ2-3; 9 bases align to TRBD2. The CDR3 is made up of 18 amino acids. V lost 8 bases and J lost 2; bases outside the gene matches: 17. Germline values: CDR1 SGHTA, CDR2 FQGTGA. The CDR3 bases are TGTGCCAGCTCTCACGGTTTCGGTAGCGGGAGTTTCACAGATACGCAGTATTTT. Protein sequence: CASSHGFGSGSFTDTQYF.

The gene calls are TRBV2 and TRBJ1-1; no clear D. CDR3 size: 15 residues. Germline CDR1 and CDR2: SNHLY and FYNNEI. The V and J ends lost 7 bases and 4 bases respectively, with 19 bases between them. The CDR3 nucleotides are TGTGCCAGCATTCGGATTCGGAACCGGGGCACTGAAGCTTTCTTT. Amino acid sequence: CASIRIRNRGTEAFF.

The genes are TRBV5-5 and TRBJ1-6, with 9 bases aligning to TRBD1. Germline loops: CDR1 SGHKS, CDR2 YYEKEE (reference sequence). V trimming: 3 bases; J trimming: 7 bases; junction bases outside the gene matches: 8. The CDR3 consists of 16 residues. DNA of the CDR3: TGTGCCAGCAGCTGGGGGGGACAGGGCAGAAATTCACCCCTCCACTTT. Amino acid sequence: CASSWGGQGRNSPLHF. Full variable domain (rest looked up from reference TRBV5-5 and TRBJ1-6): DAGVTQSPTHLIKTRGQQVTLRCSPISGHKSVSWYQQVLGQGPQFIFQYYEKEERGRGNFPDRFSARQFPNYSSELNVNALLLGDSALYLCASSWGGQGRNSPLHFGNGTRLTVT.

The V call is TRBV30, the J call TRBJ1-4; 8 positions agree with TRBD1. V lost 4 bases to trimming and J lost 3 bases; unmatched junction nucleotides: 4. CDR3 length: 14 residues. Germline V lookup: CDR1 GTSNPN, CDR2 SVGIG (reference sequence). The CDR3 reads CAWNQGQANEKLFF. CDR3 sequence (DNA): TGTGCCTGGAACCAGGGACAGGCTAATGAAAAACTGTTTTTT.

The chain combines TRBV27 with TRBJ1-4, with a possible D match to TRBD1 (6 bases). Germline assignment: CDR1 MNHEY and CDR2 SMNVEV (reference sequence). The CDR3 runs 12 residues. The CDR3 nucleotides read TGTACACGGGGAGGGGGTAATGAAAAACTGTTTTTT. Amino acids: CTRGGGNEKLFF.

V gene TRBV6-5 combines with J gene TRBJ1-6; D is uncertain. V shed 7 bases and J shed 2 bases, with 12 bases lying between them. CDR1 is MNHEY, CDR2 SVGAGI, per germline. This CDR3 has 15 amino acids. The CDR3 region has the DNA TGTGCCAGCAAGGGTGCAGAGGCCTATAATTCACCCCTCCACTTT. Residues: CASKGAEAYNSPLHF.